This passage covers 3 T cell receptor beta chains from one sample sequenced in a study of response to subunit inactivated influenza vaccine. TCRdb redid the calling of the RT-PCR reads with MiXCR, one entry per CDR3 protein. The data show hundreds of thousands of distinct CDR3 sequences, about an eighth seen once. This sample comprised PBMCs from blood, obtained on the day of vaccination. Source of these receptors: a man between 50 and 59 years old who received an inactivated influenza vaccine.

This clonotype was counted many times. The chain is built from TRBV12-3 or TRBV12-4 and TRBJ1-1, with 7 bases aligning to TRBD1. CDR3 length: 16 residues. Unmatched junction bases numbered 10, after V lost 5 bases and J lost 1 base. In DNA form, the CDR3 reads TGTGCCAGCAGTCCTGGACAGGCCTGGGGGAACACTGAAGCTTTCTTT. Amino acid sequence: CASSPGQAWGNTEAFF.

This clonotype occurred a few times. In nucleotides, the CDR3 is TGTGCCACCAGTGGCCAGGGACGCGAGCAGTACTTC. Encoded protein: CATSGQGREQYF. The chain joins TRBV24-1 to TRBJ2-7; D may correspond to TRBD1 or TRBD2 (5 bases each). The CDR3 totals 12 residues. Germline CDR1 and CDR2: KGHDR and SFDVKD. V dropped 5 bases and J dropped 6 bases, with 10 bases sitting between them.

This clonotype was seen repeatedly, ten times or more. The rearrangement links TRBV29-1 to TRBJ2-3; tentatively, D is TRBD2 (5 bases). Trimming removed 6 bases at V and 6 bases at J, with 10 bases between. The CDR3 spans 11 residues. Germline lookup yields CDR1 SQVTM and CDR2 ANQGSEA. Written as DNA, the CDR3 is TGCAGCGTGGGCCCGGGGGATACGCAGTATTTT. It specifies CSVGPGDTQYF.